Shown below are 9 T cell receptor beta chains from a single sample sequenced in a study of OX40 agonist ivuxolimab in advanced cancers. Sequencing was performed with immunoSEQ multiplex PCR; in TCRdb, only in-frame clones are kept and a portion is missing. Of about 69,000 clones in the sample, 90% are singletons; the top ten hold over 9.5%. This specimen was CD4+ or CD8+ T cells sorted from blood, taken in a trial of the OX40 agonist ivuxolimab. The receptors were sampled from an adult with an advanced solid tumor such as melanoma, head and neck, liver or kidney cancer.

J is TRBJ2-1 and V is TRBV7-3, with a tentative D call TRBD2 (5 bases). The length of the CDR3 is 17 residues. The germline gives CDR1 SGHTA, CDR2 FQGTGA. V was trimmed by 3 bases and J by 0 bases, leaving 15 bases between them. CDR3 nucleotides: TGTGCCAGCAGCTTGAGGGCGCTAAGCAACTCCTACAATGAGCAGTTCTTC. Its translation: CASSLRALSNSYNEQFF.

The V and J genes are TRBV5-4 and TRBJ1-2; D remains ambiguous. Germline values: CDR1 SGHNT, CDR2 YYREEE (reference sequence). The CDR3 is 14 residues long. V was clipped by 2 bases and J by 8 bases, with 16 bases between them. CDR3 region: CASSLAQQVSGYTF. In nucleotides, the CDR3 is TGTGCCAGCAGCTTAGCCCAGCAGGTTTCCGGCTACACCTTC.

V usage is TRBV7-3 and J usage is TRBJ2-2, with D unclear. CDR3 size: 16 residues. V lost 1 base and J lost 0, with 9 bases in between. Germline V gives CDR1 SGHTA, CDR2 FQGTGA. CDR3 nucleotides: TGTGCCAGCAGCTTAATGCAGTTCGCGAACACCGGGGAGCTGTTTTTT. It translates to CASSLMQFANTGELFF.

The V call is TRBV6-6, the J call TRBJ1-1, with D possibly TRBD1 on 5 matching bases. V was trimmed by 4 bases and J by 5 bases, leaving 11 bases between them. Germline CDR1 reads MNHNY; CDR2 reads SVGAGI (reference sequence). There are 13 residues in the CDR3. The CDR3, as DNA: TGTGCCAGCAGTTCGTACGGGGCGACTGAAGCTTTCTTT. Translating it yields CASSSYGATEAFF.

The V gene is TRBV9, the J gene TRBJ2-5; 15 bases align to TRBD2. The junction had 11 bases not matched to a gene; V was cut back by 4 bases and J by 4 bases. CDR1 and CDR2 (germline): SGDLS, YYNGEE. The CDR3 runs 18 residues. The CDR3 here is CASSPGGLAGGVGETQYF. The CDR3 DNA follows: TGTGCCAGCAGCCCTGGGGGACTAGCGGGAGGAGTAGGAGAGACCCAGTACTTC.

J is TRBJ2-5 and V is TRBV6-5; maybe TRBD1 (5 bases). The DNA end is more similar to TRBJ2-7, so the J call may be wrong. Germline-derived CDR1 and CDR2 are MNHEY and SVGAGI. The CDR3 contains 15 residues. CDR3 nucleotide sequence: TGTGCCAGCAGAAGACAGTTTAGTCAAACCTACGAGCAGTACTTC. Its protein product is CASRRQFSQTYEQYF.

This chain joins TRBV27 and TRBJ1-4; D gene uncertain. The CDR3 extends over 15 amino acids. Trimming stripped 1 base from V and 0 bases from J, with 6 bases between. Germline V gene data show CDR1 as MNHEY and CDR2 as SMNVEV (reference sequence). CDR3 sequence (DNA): TGTGCCAGCAGTTTATGGGGAGCAACTAATGAAAAACTGTTTTTT. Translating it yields CASSLWGATNEKLFF.

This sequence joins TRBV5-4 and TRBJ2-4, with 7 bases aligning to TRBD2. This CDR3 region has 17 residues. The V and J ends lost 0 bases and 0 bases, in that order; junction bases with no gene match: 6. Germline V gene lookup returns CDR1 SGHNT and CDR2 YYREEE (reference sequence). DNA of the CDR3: TGTGCCAGCAGCTTGGACCCTAGCGGCTTAGCCAAAAACATTCAGTACTTC. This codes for CASSLDPSGLAKNIQYF.

Here the CDR3 DNA reads TGTGCCAGCAGCCAGGATCCAGTCAATGAGCAGTTCTTC. Translating gives CASSQDPVNEQFF. This chain uses TRBV4-2 with TRBJ2-1; D remains ambiguous. The CDR3 contains 13 residues. Germline V CDR1 and CDR2: LGHNA, YNFKEQ. V lost 3 bases, J lost 6 bases, and 9 bases lay in between.